This T cell receptor (beta chain) was captured in a study of shared clonotypes between healthy human individuals. Overall study: Each donor had three CD4 naive, three CD4 memory, two CD8 naive and one CD8 memory plate.

To note about this clone: The antigen remains unidentified.

Profiling relied on immunoSEQ multiplex PCR, and the TCRdb table lists in-frame clones only, not all of them. Here the sample spans 300,000 to 400,000 clones, less than 75% being singletons. Deletions cut 5 bases from V and 10 bases from J, with 15 bases between. The CDR3 length is 13 residues. CDR1 and CDR2 from the germline V gene are LNHDA and SQIVND (reference sequence). Study outcomes and limitations: Compared with memory subsets, naive subsets generally had larger estimated richness.

The sample consisted of memory CD4+ T cells sorted from blood. Stated subset: CD45RA-negative fraction. The chain carries TRBV19 and TRBJ1-5; no firm D call. The receptor was derived from a man aged 30 to 45 in good health. The CDR3 region has the DNA TGTGCCAGTAGTGAAAACAAAAGAGCCCCCCAGCATTTT. It is translated as CASSENKRAPQHF.